The rows below give T cell receptor beta chains drawn from one sample of a study of cytomegalovirus exposure and HLA in healthy donors. Clones were sequenced by immunoSEQ multiplex PCR, and TCRdb holds only the in-frame ones, with some missing. The profile shows over 100,000 clones, under 90% of them singletons. Specimen: PBMCs. The receptors derive from a man aged 25-45 years in good health and CMV-seronegative. Each CDR3 is given with its conserved first and last residue. The order of the fields is V gene, J gene, D gene, clone size, CDR3 DNA, CDR3 protein. A D gene is named only where the DNA matches it firmly. Rows give clone size only sometimes, using once, few, many, or a class for an expanded clone.

v_gene: TRBV2; j_gene: TRBJ1-5; d_gene: NA; abundance: NA; CDR3nt: TGTGCCAGCAGTGAGTCACATGTGGCCCAGCATTTT; CDR3aa: CASSESHVAQHF
v_gene: TRBV4-3; j_gene: TRBJ2-7; d_gene: NA; abundance: NA; CDR3nt: TGCGCCAGCAGCCAAGATAGCGGAGGCCCCACCTACGAGCAGTACTTC; CDR3aa: CASSQDSGGPTYEQYF
v_gene: TRBV7-2; j_gene: TRBJ2-5; d_gene: NA; abundance: NA; CDR3nt: TGTGCCAGCAGCTTAGCCGACAGGCTAGGAAAGACCCAGTACTTC; CDR3aa: CASSLADRLGKTQYF
v_gene: TRBV7-8; j_gene: TRBJ2-7; d_gene: NA; abundance: NA; CDR3nt: TGTGCCAGCAGCCCGACGGGGTACGAGCAGTACTTC; CDR3aa: CASSPTGYEQYF
v_gene: TRBV29-1; j_gene: TRBJ1-1; d_gene: NA; abundance: NA; CDR3nt: TGCAGCGTTCAGGCCATGAACACTGAAGCTTTCTTT; CDR3aa: CSVQAMNTEAFF
v_gene: TRBV6-6; j_gene: TRBJ1-5; d_gene: NA; abundance: NA; CDR3nt: TGTGCCAGCAGTCTAGCCAATCAGCCCCAGCATTTT; CDR3aa: CASSLANQPQHF
v_gene: TRBV7-8; j_gene: TRBJ1-6; d_gene: NA; abundance: NA; CDR3nt: TGTGCCAGCAGCTTCTTAACCGGGACACTAAATTCACCCCTCCACTTT; CDR3aa: CASSFLTGTLNSPLHF
v_gene: TRBV18; j_gene: TRBJ2-7; d_gene: TRBD2; abundance: NA; CDR3nt: TGTGCCAGCTCATCTACCGGGGGGGAATCCTACGAGCAGTACTTC; CDR3aa: CASSSTGGESYEQYF
v_gene: TRBV7-6; j_gene: TRBJ2-7; d_gene: NA; abundance: NA; CDR3nt: TGTGCCAGCAGCTTAGACGGACAGAGCTACGAGCAGTACTTC; CDR3aa: CASSLDGQSYEQYF
v_gene: TRBV28; j_gene: TRBJ2-7; d_gene: TRBD2; abundance: NA; CDR3nt: TGTGCCAGCAGCCCGACTAGCGGGGGCTCATACTTCTACTACGAGCAGTACTTC; CDR3aa: CASSPTSGGSYFYYEQYF
v_gene: TRBV18; j_gene: TRBJ2-1; d_gene: TRBD1; abundance: NA; CDR3nt: TGTGCCAGCTCACCGAGGACAGGGAGGAATGAGCAGTTCTTC; CDR3aa: CASSPRTGRNEQFF
v_gene: TRBV18; j_gene: TRBJ2-2; d_gene: NA; abundance: NA; CDR3nt: TGTGCCAGCTCACCACGGGCAACCAGACCCCCCGGGGAGCTGTTTTTT; CDR3aa: CASSPRATRPPGELFF
v_gene: TRBV19; j_gene: TRBJ1-5; d_gene: TRBD1; abundance: NA; CDR3nt: TGTGCCAGTAGTATCCAGGGGGAGGTTCAGCCCCAGCATTTT; CDR3aa: CASSIQGEVQPQHF
v_gene: TRBV5-1; j_gene: TRBJ2-2; d_gene: NA; abundance: NA; CDR3nt: TGCGCCAGCAGCTTGCGGTCCGAGCCGGGAACCGGGGAGCTGTTTTTT; CDR3aa: CASSLRSEPGTGELFF
v_gene: TRBV5-1; j_gene: TRBJ2-7; d_gene: TRBD1; abundance: NA; CDR3nt: TGCGCCAGCAGCAGGGCCTCCGGGACAGGGGAGTACGAGCAGTACTTC; CDR3aa: CASSRASGTGEYEQYF
v_gene: TRBV6-1; j_gene: TRBJ2-7; d_gene: NA; abundance: NA; CDR3nt: TGTGCCAGCAGTAACCGGGAGGGGGCTTTCTACGAGCAGTACTTC; CDR3aa: CASSNREGAFYEQYF
v_gene: TRBV5-1; j_gene: TRBJ2-7; d_gene: NA; abundance: NA; CDR3nt: TGCGCCAGCAGCTTGCCCCAAATACAGGAGCAGTACTTC; CDR3aa: CASSLPQIQEQYF
v_gene: TRBV5-4; j_gene: TRBJ2-3; d_gene: NA; abundance: NA; CDR3nt: TGTGCCAGCCACTACACGGGAGATACGCAGTATTTT; CDR3aa: CASHYTGDTQYF
v_gene: TRBV13; j_gene: TRBJ1-1; d_gene: TRBD1; abundance: NA; CDR3nt: TGTGCCAGCAGCTTAGGCCTTGACAGGGTGTCAACCACTGAAGCTTTCTTT; CDR3aa: CASSLGLDRVSTTEAFF
v_gene: TRBV9; j_gene: TRBJ2-5; d_gene: NA; abundance: NA; CDR3nt: TGTGCCAGCAGCCCCAGGATATTCCAAGAGACCCAGTACTTC; CDR3aa: CASSPRIFQETQYF
v_gene: TRBV11-3; j_gene: TRBJ2-2; d_gene: TRBD1; abundance: NA; CDR3nt: TGTGCCAGCAGCCGGGGACAGAGAACCGGGGAGCTGTTTTTT; CDR3aa: CASSRGQRTGELFF
v_gene: TRBV7-3; j_gene: TRBJ1-2; d_gene: TRBD1; abundance: once; CDR3nt: TGTGCCAGCGGGAAGGGGGCGGGGAACACCGGGACCCGATACAACTATGGCTACACCTTC; CDR3aa: CASGKGAGNTGTRYNYGYTF
v_gene: TRBV27; j_gene: TRBJ2-5; d_gene: NA; abundance: once; CDR3nt: TGTGCCAGCAGTTTAGCGGGGGAGACCCAGTACTTC; CDR3aa: CASSLAGETQYF
v_gene: TRBV7-2; j_gene: TRBJ1-5; d_gene: TRBD1; abundance: many; CDR3nt: TGTGCCAGCAGCTACAGGGGGAATCAGCCCCAGCATTTT; CDR3aa: CASSYRGNQPQHF
v_gene: TRBV5-1; j_gene: TRBJ2-3; d_gene: NA; abundance: NA; CDR3nt: TGCGCCAGCAGCCGCTTGGGGGCGGGGGCAGATACGCAGTATTTT; CDR3aa: CASSRLGAGADTQYF
v_gene: TRBV9; j_gene: TRBJ1-2; d_gene: TRBD1; abundance: NA; CDR3nt: TGTGCCAGCAGCGGCGGGACAGGGTTTTACAACTATGGCTACACCTTC; CDR3aa: CASSGGTGFYNYGYTF
v_gene: TRBV6-1; j_gene: TRBJ1-1; d_gene: TRBD1; abundance: once; CDR3nt: TGTGCCAGCAGTCCCAGACAGGGGAGGGACACTGAAGCTTTCTTT; CDR3aa: CASSPRQGRDTEAFF
v_gene: TRBV5-5; j_gene: TRBJ1-6; d_gene: NA; abundance: NA; CDR3nt: TGTGCCAGCAGCTACCCGCCACAGGGTAGTAATTCACCCCTCCACTTT; CDR3aa: CASSYPPQGSNSPLHF
v_gene: TRBV10-1; j_gene: TRBJ2-3; d_gene: TRBD1; abundance: NA; CDR3nt: TGCGCCGGGGACAGGGGAAAAGATACGCAGTATTTT; CDR3aa: CAGDRGKDTQYF
v_gene: TRBV6-1; j_gene: TRBJ1-2; d_gene: NA; abundance: NA; CDR3nt: TGTGCCAGCAGTACAAACCTCGGACAGCTCTATGGCTACACCTTC; CDR3aa: CASSTNLGQLYGYTF
v_gene: TRBV11-2; j_gene: TRBJ2-7; d_gene: TRBD1; abundance: NA; CDR3nt: TGTGCCAGCAGCCTTGGACAGGGTACCTACGAGCAGTACTTC; CDR3aa: CASSLGQGTYEQYF
v_gene: TRBV19; j_gene: TRBJ1-2; d_gene: NA; abundance: NA; CDR3nt: TGTGCCAGTAGGGACAGCGTTCTCTATGGCTACACCTTC; CDR3aa: CASRDSVLYGYTF
v_gene: TRBV11-3; j_gene: TRBJ2-5; d_gene: NA; abundance: NA; CDR3nt: TGTGCCAGCAGCTTTGACAAAGAGACCCAGTACTTC; CDR3aa: CASSFDKETQYF
v_gene: TRBV18; j_gene: TRBJ1-2; d_gene: TRBD1; abundance: NA; CDR3nt: TGTGCCAGCAGTACAGGGGGCGGAAGCTATGGCTACACCTTC; CDR3aa: CASSTGGGSYGYTF
v_gene: TRBV28; j_gene: TRBJ2-7; d_gene: NA; abundance: NA; CDR3nt: TGTGCCGCGGCCCCCGCAGGGCCCTACGAGCAGTACTTC; CDR3aa: CAAAPAGPYEQYF
v_gene: TRBV18; j_gene: TRBJ1-4; d_gene: TRBD1; abundance: once; CDR3nt: TGTGCCAGCTCACTACAGACAGGGGATGAAAAACTGTTTTTT; CDR3aa: CASSLQTGDEKLFF
v_gene: TRBV19; j_gene: TRBJ2-3; d_gene: NA; abundance: NA; CDR3nt: TGTGCCAGTAGTAGAGGCCTATCGGATACGCAGTATTTT; CDR3aa: CASSRGLSDTQYF
v_gene: TRBV29-1; j_gene: TRBJ1-2; d_gene: NA; abundance: NA; CDR3nt: TGCAGCGTCGAGAGACAGGATGATGGCTACACCTTC; CDR3aa: CSVERQDDGYTF
v_gene: TRBV4-2; j_gene: TRBJ2-7; d_gene: TRBD1; abundance: NA; CDR3nt: TGTGCCAGCAGCCAAGGTATCGGACAGGGGGGTATTGGCGAGCAGTACTTC; CDR3aa: CASSQGIGQGGIGEQYF
v_gene: TRBV2; j_gene: TRBJ1-5; d_gene: TRBD1; abundance: NA; CDR3nt: TGTGCCAGCAGTGAACAGGGGGCGCGTCAGCCCCAGCATTTT; CDR3aa: CASSEQGARQPQHF
v_gene: TRBV9; j_gene: TRBJ1-2; d_gene: NA; abundance: NA; CDR3nt: TGTGCCAGCAGCGCCACAGGGAGCGGCTACACCTTC; CDR3aa: CASSATGSGYTF
v_gene: TRBV5-5; j_gene: TRBJ2-1; d_gene: TRBD1; abundance: NA; CDR3nt: TGTGCCAGCAGTTCCGGGACAGGGGGATACAATGAGCAGTTCTTC; CDR3aa: CASSSGTGGYNEQFF
v_gene: TRBV2; j_gene: TRBJ2-3; d_gene: NA; abundance: NA; CDR3nt: TGTGCCAGCAGGGCTCCCCTCCTCACAGATACGCAGTATTTT; CDR3aa: CASRAPLLTDTQYF